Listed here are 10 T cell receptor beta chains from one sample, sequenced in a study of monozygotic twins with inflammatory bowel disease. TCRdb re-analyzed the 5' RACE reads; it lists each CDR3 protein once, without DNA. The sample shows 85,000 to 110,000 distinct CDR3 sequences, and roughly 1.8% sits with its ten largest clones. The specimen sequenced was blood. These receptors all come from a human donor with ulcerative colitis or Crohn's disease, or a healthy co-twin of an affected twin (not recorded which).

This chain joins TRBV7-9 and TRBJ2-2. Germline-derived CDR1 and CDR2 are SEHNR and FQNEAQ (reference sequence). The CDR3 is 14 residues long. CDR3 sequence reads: CASSLYTYTGELFF.

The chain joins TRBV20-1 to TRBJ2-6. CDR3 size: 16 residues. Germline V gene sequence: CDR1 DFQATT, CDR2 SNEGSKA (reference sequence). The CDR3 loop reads CSASSGRLFGANVLTF.

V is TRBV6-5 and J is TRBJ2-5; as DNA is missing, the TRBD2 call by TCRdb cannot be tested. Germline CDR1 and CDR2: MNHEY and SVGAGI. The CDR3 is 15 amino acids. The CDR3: CASISAGLPQETQYF.

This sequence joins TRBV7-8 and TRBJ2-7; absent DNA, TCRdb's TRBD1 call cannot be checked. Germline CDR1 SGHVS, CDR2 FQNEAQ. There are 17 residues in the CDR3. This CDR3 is CASFSPPLRGATYEQYF.

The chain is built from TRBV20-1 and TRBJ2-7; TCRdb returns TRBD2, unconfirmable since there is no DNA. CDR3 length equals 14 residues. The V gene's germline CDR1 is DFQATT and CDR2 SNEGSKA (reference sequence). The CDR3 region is CSAKTQRATYEQYF.

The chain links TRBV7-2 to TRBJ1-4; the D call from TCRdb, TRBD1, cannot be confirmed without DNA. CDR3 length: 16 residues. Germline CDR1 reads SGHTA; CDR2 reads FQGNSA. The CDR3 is CASSLTGRDLNEKLFF.

The CDR3: CSARPNRGSFYQPQHF. The chain has TRBV20-1 and TRBJ1-5; no DNA is available, so the TRBD1 call from TCRdb remains unchecked. The CDR3 is 16 residues long. Germline loops: CDR1 DFQATT, CDR2 SNEGSKA (reference sequence).

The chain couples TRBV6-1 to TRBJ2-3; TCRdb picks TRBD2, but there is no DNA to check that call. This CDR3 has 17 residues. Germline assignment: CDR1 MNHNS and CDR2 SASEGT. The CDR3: CASSPKGVREITDTQYF.

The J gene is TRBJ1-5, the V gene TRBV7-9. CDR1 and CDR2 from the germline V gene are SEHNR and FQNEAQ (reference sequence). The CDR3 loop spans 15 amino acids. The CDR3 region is CASSFSSRGNQPQHF.

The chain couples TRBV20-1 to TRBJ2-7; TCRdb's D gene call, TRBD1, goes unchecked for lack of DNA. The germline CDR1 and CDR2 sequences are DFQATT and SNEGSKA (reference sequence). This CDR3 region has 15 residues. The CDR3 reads CSARDLAGDSYEQYF.